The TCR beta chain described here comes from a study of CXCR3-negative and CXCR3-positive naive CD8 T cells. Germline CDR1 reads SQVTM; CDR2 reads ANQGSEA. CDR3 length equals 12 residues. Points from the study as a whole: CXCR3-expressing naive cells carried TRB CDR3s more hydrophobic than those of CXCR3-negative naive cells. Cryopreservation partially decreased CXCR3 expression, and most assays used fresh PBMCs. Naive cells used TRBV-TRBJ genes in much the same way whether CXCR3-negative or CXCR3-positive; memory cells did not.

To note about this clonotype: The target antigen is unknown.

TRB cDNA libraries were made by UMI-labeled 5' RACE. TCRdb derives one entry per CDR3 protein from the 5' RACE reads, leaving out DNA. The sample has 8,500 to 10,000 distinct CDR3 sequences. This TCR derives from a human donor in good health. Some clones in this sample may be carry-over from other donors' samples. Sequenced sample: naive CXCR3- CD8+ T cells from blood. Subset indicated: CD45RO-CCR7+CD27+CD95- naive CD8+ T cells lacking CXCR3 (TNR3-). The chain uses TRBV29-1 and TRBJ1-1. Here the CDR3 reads CSVMGLGAEAFF. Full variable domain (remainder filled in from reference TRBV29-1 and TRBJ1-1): SAVISQKPSRDICQRGTSLTIQCQVDSQVTMMFWYRQQPGQSLTLIATANQGSEATYESGFVIDKFPISRPNLTFSTLTVSNMSPEDSSIYLCSVMGLGAEAFFGQGTRLTVV.